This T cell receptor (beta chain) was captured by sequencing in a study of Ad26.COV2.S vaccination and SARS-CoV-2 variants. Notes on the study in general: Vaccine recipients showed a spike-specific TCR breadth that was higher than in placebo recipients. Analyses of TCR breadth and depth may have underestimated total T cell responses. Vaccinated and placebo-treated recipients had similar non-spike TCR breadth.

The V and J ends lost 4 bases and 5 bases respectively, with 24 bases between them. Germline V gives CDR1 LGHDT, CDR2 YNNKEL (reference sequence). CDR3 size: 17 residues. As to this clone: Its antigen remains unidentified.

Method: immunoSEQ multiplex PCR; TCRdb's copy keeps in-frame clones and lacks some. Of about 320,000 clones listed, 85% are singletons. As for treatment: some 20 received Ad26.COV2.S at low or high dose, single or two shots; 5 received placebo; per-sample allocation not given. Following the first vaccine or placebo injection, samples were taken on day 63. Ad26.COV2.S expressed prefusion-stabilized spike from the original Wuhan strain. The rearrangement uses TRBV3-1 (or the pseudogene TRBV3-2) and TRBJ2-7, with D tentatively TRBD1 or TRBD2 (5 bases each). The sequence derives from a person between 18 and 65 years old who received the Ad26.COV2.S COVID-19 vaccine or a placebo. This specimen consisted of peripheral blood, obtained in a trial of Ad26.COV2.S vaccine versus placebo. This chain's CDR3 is CASSLGLQGGVGDEQYF. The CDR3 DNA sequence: TGTGCCAGCAGCCTCGGACTTCAGGGTGGGGTAGGGGACGAGCAGTACTTC.